A selection of T cell receptor beta chains follows, all from one sample in a study of vaccination effects on CD4 cells after COVID-19. Using immunoSEQ multiplex PCR, the repertoire was profiled, and TCRdb retains in-frame clones only, with some absent. The sample includes 70,000 or so clones, 60% to 80% of them seen just once. The antigens for these receptors are not known. Sequences were derived from CD4+ T cells from PBMCs cultured without peptide, sampled before COVID-19 vaccination. Every receptor here comes from a human donor who received a COVID-19 vaccine. The CDR3 runs from the conserved cysteine through the conserved F or W. A D gene is named only where the DNA matches it firmly. Clone size is shown for a subset of rows, as once, few, many or a class of expanded clone.

cdr3_aa cdr3_nt clone_size v_call d_call j_call
CASSPFRDRGRNYGYTF TGTGCCAGCAGCCCCTTCCGGGACAGGGGGCGAAACTATGGCTACACCTTC NA TRBV7-6 TRBD1 TRBJ1-2
CASSLHGGNYGYTF TGTGCCAGCAGCTTACACGGGGGTAACTATGGCTACACCTTC NA TRBV7-3 NA TRBJ1-2
CASSLRRSAGHTGELFF TGTGCCAGCAGTTTACGGCGCAGTGCAGGGCACACCGGGGAGCTGTTTTTT NA TRBV27 NA TRBJ2-2
CASSYGDTHGYTF TGTGCCAGCAGCTACGGAGACACCCACGGCTACACCTTC NA TRBV7-9 NA TRBJ1-2
CASSESRPTGGTQYF TGCGCCAGCAGTGAGTCCCGACCCACTGGGGGTACGCAGTATTTT NA TRBV10-1 NA TRBJ2-3
CAISEDSIMNTEAFF TGTGCCATCAGTGAAGACAGTATAATGAACACTGAAGCTTTCTTT NA TRBV10-3 NA TRBJ1-1
CASSQESSGGGDTQYF TGTGCCAGCAGCCAAGAATCAAGCGGGGGGGGTGATACGCAGTATTTT NA TRBV3-1/TRBV3-2 TRBD2 TRBJ2-3
CASSLVGNTGELFF TGTGCCAGCAGCTTAGTGGGGAACACCGGGGAGCTGTTTTTT NA TRBV7-2 NA TRBJ2-2
CASSPSGTGGNTIYF TGTGCCAGCAGCCCATCCGGGACAGGGGGAAACACCATATATTTT few TRBV5-4 TRBD1 TRBJ1-3
CASSQAGTSLAGGRETQYF TGTGCCAGCAGCCAAGCAGGGACCTCTCTAGCGGGGGGACGAGAGACCCAGTACTTC NA TRBV3-1/TRBV3-2 TRBD2 TRBJ2-5
CASSTDTNTEAFF TGTGCCAGCAGCACAGACACTAACACTGAAGCTTTCTTT NA TRBV5-4 NA TRBJ1-1
CASSLKGGELFF TGTGCCAGCAGCTTAAAGGGGGGGGAGCTGTTTTTT NA TRBV7-9 NA TRBJ2-2
CASPVWTGRSTDTQYF TGTGCCAGCCCCGTCTGGACAGGAAGAAGCACAGATACGCAGTATTTT once TRBV5-8 TRBD1 TRBJ2-3
CASRTDRGQEKLFF TGTGCCAGCAGAACGGACAGGGGGCAAGAAAAACTGTTTTTT NA TRBV6-5 TRBD1 TRBJ1-4
CASRGPATNEKLFF TGTGCCAGCAGGGGGCCTGCAACTAATGAAAAACTGTTTTTT NA TRBV6-5 NA TRBJ1-4
CASSLVPDVGYNEQFF TGTGCCAGCAGCTTGGTCCCGGACGTAGGATACAATGAGCAGTTCTTC NA TRBV5-4 NA TRBJ2-1
CASSERTGQGYGYTF TGTGCCAGCAGTGAGCGGACCGGACAGGGTTATGGCTACACCTTC NA TRBV2 TRBD1 TRBJ1-2
CASSPSGQVYGYTF TGTGCCAGCAGCCCATCCGGACAGGTTTATGGCTACACCTTC few TRBV2 TRBD1 TRBJ1-2
CAWSVRQGVFYGYTF TGTGCCTGGAGTGTACGACAGGGGGTTTTTTATGGCTACACCTTC once TRBV30 TRBD1 TRBJ1-2
CASSLRTAREPQYF TGTGCCAGTAGCCTAAGGACAGCTAGAGAGCCCCAGTACTTC NA TRBV19 NA TRBJ2-5
CASSVPSASATGELFF TGTGCCAGCAGCGTACCGTCCGCTAGCGCCACCGGGGAGCTGTTTTTT NA TRBV7-8 NA TRBJ2-2
CASSPWQGGSGAFF TGTGCCAGCAGTCCCTGGCAGGGCGGCTCGGGGGCTTTCTTT once TRBV28 NA TRBJ1-1
CASSLGRETQYF TGCGCCAGCAGTTTGGGGCGAGAGACCCAGTACTTC NA TRBV5-1 NA TRBJ2-5
CASSLKGGEQFF TGTGCCAGCAGCTTGAAGGGGGGTGAGCAGTTCTTC NA TRBV5-4 NA TRBJ2-1
CASTPQGITEAFF TGTGCCAGCACTCCACAGGGAATAACTGAAGCTTTCTTT NA TRBV6-6 NA TRBJ1-1
CASSQLLVTGNTIYF TGTGCCAGCAGCCAATTATTAGTAACGGGAAACACCATATATTTT NA TRBV14 NA TRBJ1-3
CASGRGKGPLSPLHF TGTGCCAGCGGAAGGGGGAAGGGCCCTCTTTCACCCCTCCACTTT few TRBV6-5 NA TRBJ1-6
CAWSARTGTGDFTTNEKLFF TGTGCCTGGAGTGCACGAACCGGGACAGGGGATTTTACAACTAATGAAAAACTGTTTTTT NA TRBV30 TRBD1 TRBJ1-4
CASRGRTLNTEAFF TGTGCCAGCCGGGGCAGGACTTTGAACACTGAAGCTTTCTTT NA TRBV2 NA TRBJ1-1
CASSGAGARETQYF TGTGCCAGCAGTGGGGCAGGGGCGAGGGAGACCCAGTACTTC NA TRBV2 NA TRBJ2-5
CASSNDQGVVEKLFF TGTGCCAGTAGTAACGATCAGGGGGTGGTTGAAAAACTGTTTTTT once TRBV19 TRBD1 TRBJ1-4
CASRAGGNDKNIQYF TGTGCCAGCAGGGCCGGCGGGAACGACAAAAACATTCAGTACTTC NA TRBV6-5 NA TRBJ2-4
CASAGTGRWNEQFF TGTGCCAGCGCCGGGACAGGGAGATGGAATGAGCAGTTCTTC few TRBV6-5 TRBD1 TRBJ2-1
CASSLVGRANTGELFF TGCGCCAGCAGCTTGGTGGGCAGGGCCAACACCGGGGAGCTGTTTTTT NA TRBV5-1 NA TRBJ2-2
CASSPTGLSNQPQHF TGTGCCAGTAGTCCGACAGGGTTAAGCAATCAGCCCCAGCATTTT NA TRBV19 TRBD1 TRBJ1-5
CASSVSADTQYF TGTGCCAGCAGCGTATCCGCAGATACGCAGTATTTT NA TRBV9 NA TRBJ2-3
CASSPTVGGDTQYF TGCGCCAGCAGCCCTACAGTCGGGGGAGATACGCAGTATTTT NA TRBV5-1 NA TRBJ2-3
CASSAQYPPGNTIYF TGTGCCAGCAGTGCTCAATACCCCCCCGGAAACACCATATATTTT NA TRBV6-6 NA TRBJ1-3
CASSSFPGQSWRAQYF TGTGCCAGCAGTTCCTTCCCCGGACAGTCATGGAGGGCCCAGTACTTC NA TRBV6-2/TRBV6-3 NA TRBJ2-5
CASSLGGTGAETQYF TGCGCCAGCAGCTTAGGCGGGACAGGAGCGGAGACCCAGTACTTC once TRBV5-1 TRBD1 TRBJ2-5
CATSGWTGASSGANVLTF TGTGCCACCAGTGGCTGGACAGGGGCGTCCTCTGGGGCCAACGTCCTGACTTTC NA TRBV24-1 TRBD1 TRBJ2-6
CASSFQGEITEAFF TGCGCCAGCAGCTTCCAGGGTGAAATCACTGAAGCTTTCTTT NA TRBV5-1 NA TRBJ1-1
CAISPTGGQETQYF TGTGCCATCAGTCCTACAGGGGGACAAGAGACCCAGTACTTC NA TRBV10-3 TRBD1 TRBJ2-5
CASSSEGRANYGYTF TGTGCCAGCAGCTCCGAGGGTCGAGCTAACTATGGCTACACCTTC NA TRBV11-2 NA TRBJ1-2
CASSKASPPYNEQFF TGTGCCAGTAGTAAGGCTAGCCCACCCTACAATGAGCAGTTCTTC NA TRBV19 NA TRBJ2-1
CASSHPGRASSYNEQFF TGTGCCAGCAGCCACCCCGGAAGAGCTAGCTCCTACAATGAGCAGTTCTTC NA TRBV14 NA TRBJ2-1
CASSAKSGGADNEQFF TGTGCCAGCAGCGCAAAGAGCGGGGGGGCAGACAATGAGCAGTTCTTC NA TRBV7-3 TRBD2 TRBJ2-1
CASSQNRDRRRNQPQHF TGTGCCAGTAGCCAGAACAGGGACAGGCGGAGGAATCAGCCCCAGCATTTT NA TRBV19 TRBD1 TRBJ1-5
CASSRANLGYTF TGTGCCAGCAGCAGGGCAAACCTTGGCTACACCTTC NA TRBV9 NA TRBJ1-2
CASRDGETQYF TGTGCCAGTAGGGACGGAGAGACCCAGTACTTC NA TRBV6-5 NA TRBJ2-5
CASSAGLNSNQPQHF TGTGCCAGCAGCGCGGGACTGAATAGCAATCAGCCCCAGCATTTT few TRBV27 NA TRBJ1-5
CASSPLQGDTGELFF TGTGCCAGCTCACCGTTACAGGGTGACACCGGGGAGCTGTTTTTT NA TRBV18 NA TRBJ2-2
CAWSPGELNYGYTF TGTGCCTGGAGTCCAGGGGAGTTGAACTATGGCTACACCTTC NA TRBV30 NA TRBJ1-2